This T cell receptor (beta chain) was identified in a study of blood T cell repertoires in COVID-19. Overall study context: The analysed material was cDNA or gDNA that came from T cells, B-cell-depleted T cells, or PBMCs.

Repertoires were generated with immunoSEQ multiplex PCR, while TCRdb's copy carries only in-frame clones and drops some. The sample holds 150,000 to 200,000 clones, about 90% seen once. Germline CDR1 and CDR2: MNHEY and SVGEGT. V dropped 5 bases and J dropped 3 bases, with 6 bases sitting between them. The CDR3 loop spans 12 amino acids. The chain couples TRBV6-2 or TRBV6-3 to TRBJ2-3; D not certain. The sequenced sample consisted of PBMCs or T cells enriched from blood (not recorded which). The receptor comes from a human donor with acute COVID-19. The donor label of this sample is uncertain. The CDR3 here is CASSAETDTQYF. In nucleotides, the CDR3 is TGTGCCAGCAGTGCCGAGACAGATACGCAGTATTTT.